This TCR beta chain was documented in a study of shared clonotypes between healthy human individuals. Study details: Each donor's CD4 naive and CD4 memory cells filled three plates apiece, CD8 naive two, and CD8 memory one.

Memory CD4+ cells were the fraction left after CD45RA+ naive selection. The length of the CDR3 is 16 residues. The germline CDR1 and CDR2 sequences are SGHRS and YFSETQ. V shed 0 bases and J shed 3 bases, with 12 bases lying between them. The method was immunoSEQ multiplex PCR; TCRdb's version includes in-frame clones alone and lacks a portion of them. Found here are around 1 million clones, approximately 80% of them singletons; the top ten hold approximately 1.5%. Sequenced input: memory CD4+ T cells sorted from blood. Subset denoted: CD45RA-negative fraction. The TCR was taken from a man aged 18 to 29 in good health. The chain has TRBV5-1 and TRBJ1-4; perhaps TRBD1 as D (6 bases). The CDR3 protein is CASSLEGDRANEKLFF. CDR3 sequence (DNA): TGCGCCAGCAGCTTGGAGGGGGATAGGGCTAATGAAAAACTGTTTTTT.